A selection of T cell receptor beta chains follows, all from one sample in a study of CD8 T cells in Susac syndrome. Each CDR3 protein is one row after TCRdb ran MiXCR on the immunoSEQ multiplex PCR reads. This table holds 50,000 or so distinct CDR3 sequences, 93% found once. Sample: CD8+ T cells from PBMCs. These receptors were obtained from a human donor with multiple sclerosis. CDR3s include the opening cysteine and the closing phenylalanine or tryptophan. Fields, in order: D gene, clone size, V gene, J gene, CDR3 protein, CDR3 DNA. D genes are given only for firm matches. Rows may omit the clone size; those that give it use once, few, many or a size class.

D: TRBD1; size: .; V: TRBV3-1; J: TRBJ2-1; CDR3: CASSHRDRGHNEQFF; DNA: TGTGCCAGCAGCCACCGGGACAGGGGGCACAATGAGCAGTTCTTC
D: TRBD1; size: .; V: TRBV9; J: TRBJ1-1; CDR3: CASSVAGTGDTEAFF; DNA: TGTGCCAGCAGCGTCGCCGGGACAGGGGACACTGAAGCTTTCTTT
D: .; size: .; V: TRBV13; J: TRBJ1-2; CDR3: CASSLSGLGGRGGYTF; DNA: TGTGCCAGCAGCTTAAGCGGATTGGGGGGACGTGGAGGCTACACCTTC
D: .; size: .; V: TRBV4-1; J: TRBJ1-1; CDR3: CASSQAPLGTEAFF; DNA: TGCGCCAGCAGCCAAGCACCGCTGGGGACTGAAGCTTTCTTT
D: .; size: .; V: TRBV6-2/TRBV6-3; J: TRBJ1-2; CDR3: CASSYPYGYTF; DNA: TGTGCCAGCAGTTATCCTTATGGCTACACCTTC
D: TRBD2; size: .; V: TRBV12-3/TRBV12-4; J: TRBJ2-3; CDR3: CASSPREGMTDTQYF; DNA: TGTGCCAGCAGTCCGCGGGAGGGAATGACAGATACGCAGTATTTT
D: .; size: .; V: TRBV28; J: TRBJ2-7; CDR3: CASSPAGEGDYEQYF; DNA: TGTGCCAGCAGCCCCGCAGGGGAGGGGGACTACGAGCAGTACTTC
D: .; size: .; V: TRBV30; J: TRBJ2-7; CDR3: CAWRSRAHYEQYF; DNA: TGTGCCTGGAGAAGCAGGGCTCACTACGAGCAGTACTTC
D: .; size: .; V: TRBV4-1; J: TRBJ1-6; CDR3: CASSHTQSSYNSPLHF; DNA: TGCGCCAGCAGCCACACGCAGAGCTCCTATAATTCACCCCTCCACTTT
D: .; size: .; V: TRBV7-9; J: TRBJ1-1; CDR3: CASSYQGRDTEAFF; DNA: TGTGCCAGCAGCTACCAGGGCAGGGACACTGAAGCTTTCTTT
D: .; size: .; V: TRBV2; J: TRBJ1-5; CDR3: CASSAGYSNQPQHF; DNA: TGTGCCAGCAGCGCAGGGTATAGCAATCAGCCCCAGCATTTT
D: .; size: .; V: TRBV15; J: TRBJ1-5; CDR3: CATSRDTMRDQPQHF; DNA: TGTGCCACCAGCAGAGATACTATGCGGGATCAGCCCCAGCATTTT
D: TRBD1; size: .; V: TRBV5-4; J: TRBJ2-1; CDR3: CASSWGQDEQFF; DNA: TGTGCCAGCAGCTGGGGACAGGATGAGCAGTTCTTC
D: .; size: .; V: TRBV2; J: TRBJ2-1; CDR3: CVVTGSSYNEQFF; DNA: TGTGTCGTAACAGGGAGCTCCTACAATGAGCAGTTCTTC
D: TRBD2; size: .; V: TRBV9; J: TRBJ2-3; CDR3: CASSVAASGRTDTQYF; DNA: TGTGCCAGCAGCGTAGCCGCTAGCGGGCGGACAGATACGCAGTATTTT
D: TRBD2; size: .; V: TRBV5-3; J: TRBJ2-2; CDR3: CARSLGLAGGANTGELFF; DNA: TGTGCCAGAAGCTTGGGACTAGCGGGGGGAGCGAACACCGGGGAGCTGTTTTTT
D: TRBD1; size: once; V: TRBV28; J: TRBJ2-1; CDR3: CASSDVQGAGEQFF; DNA: TGTGCCAGCAGCGATGTCCAGGGGGCAGGTGAGCAGTTCTTC
D: TRBD1; size: .; V: TRBV3-1; J: TRBJ2-7; CDR3: CASSATGVGEQYF; DNA: TGTGCCAGCAGCGCCACAGGGGTTGGCGAGCAGTACTTC
D: .; size: .; V: TRBV7-3; J: TRBJ2-1; CDR3: CASSLGYSNSYNEQFF; DNA: TGTGCCAGCAGCTTAGGATACAGTAACTCCTACAATGAGCAGTTCTTC
D: .; size: once; V: TRBV5-6; J: TRBJ2-2; CDR3: CASSLGPGDTGELFF; DNA: TGTGCCAGCAGCTTGGGGCCAGGGGACACCGGGGAGCTGTTTTTT
D: .; size: .; V: TRBV7-9; J: TRBJ1-2; CDR3: CASSPHTGGYTF; DNA: TGTGCCAGCAGCCCACATACGGGGGGCTACACCTTC
D: TRBD1; size: .; V: TRBV5-1; J: TRBJ2-7; CDR3: CASSPEDRANEQYF; DNA: TGCGCCAGCAGCCCGGAGGACAGGGCCAACGAGCAGTACTTC
D: TRBD1; size: .; V: TRBV2; J: TRBJ1-6; CDR3: CAAAGTGTVALHF; DNA: TGTGCCGCCGCCGGGACAGGGACGGTCGCCCTCCACTTT
D: TRBD1; size: .; V: TRBV2; J: TRBJ1-5; CDR3: CASRKTGASNQPQHF; DNA: TGTGCCAGCAGAAAAACAGGGGCGAGCAATCAGCCCCAGCATTTT
D: .; size: .; V: TRBV5-6; J: TRBJ2-2; CDR3: CASSLGQNTGELFF; DNA: TGTGCCAGCAGCTTGGGGCAGAACACCGGGGAGCTGTTTTTT
D: TRBD2; size: .; V: TRBV6-2/TRBV6-3; J: TRBJ2-7; CDR3: CASSYSPSGDSSYEQYF; DNA: TGTGCCAGCAGTTACTCCCCTAGCGGGGACAGCTCCTACGAGCAGTACTTC
D: TRBD1; size: .; V: TRBV28; J: TRBJ2-3; CDR3: CAAGQGGDTQYF; DNA: TGCGCGGCGGGACAGGGGGGTGATACGCAGTATTTT
D: .; size: .; V: TRBV5-1; J: TRBJ2-2; CDR3: CASSFPRGAGELFF; DNA: TGCGCCAGCAGTTTCCCTCGAGGGGCCGGGGAGCTGTTTTTT
D: .; size: .; V: TRBV11-2; J: TRBJ2-7; CDR3: CASSFTGGGSYEQYF; DNA: TGTGCCAGCAGCTTCACAGGGGGGGGCTCCTACGAGCAGTACTTC
D: .; size: .; V: TRBV27; J: TRBJ1-5; CDR3: CASSFSTSNQPQHF; DNA: TGTGCCAGCAGTTTTTCAACTAGCAATCAGCCCCAGCATTTT
D: .; size: .; V: TRBV7-9; J: TRBJ2-7; CDR3: CASSLGTAEQYF; DNA: TGTGCCAGCAGCTTAGGGACCGCAGAGCAGTACTTC
D: TRBD1; size: .; V: TRBV7-9; J: TRBJ2-7; CDR3: CASSGGQNYEQYF; DNA: TGTGCCAGCAGCGGGGGACAGAACTACGAGCAGTACTTC
D: TRBD2; size: .; V: TRBV12-3/TRBV12-4; J: TRBJ2-3; CDR3: CASRPPGLAGLYF; DNA: TGTGCCAGCAGGCCGCCGGGACTAGCGGGGCTGTATTTT
D: .; size: once; V: TRBV11-2; J: TRBJ2-7; CDR3: CASRSENSYEQYF; DNA: TGTGCCAGCAGATCCGAGAACTCCTACGAGCAGTACTTC
D: .; size: .; V: TRBV28; J: TRBJ2-3; CDR3: CASSRREGNTNTQYF; DNA: TGTGCCAGCAGTAGGCGAGAGGGAAACACGAATACGCAGTATTTT
D: .; size: .; V: TRBV7-8; J: TRBJ1-5; CDR3: CASSPGTEGEQPQHF; DNA: TGTGCCAGCAGCCCAGGGACGGAGGGGGAACAGCCCCAGCATTTT
D: .; size: .; V: TRBV6-2/TRBV6-3; J: TRBJ1-1; CDR3: CASSYWSGEAFF; DNA: TGTGCCAGCAGTTACTGGTCGGGGGAAGCTTTCTTT
D: .; size: .; V: TRBV4-3; J: TRBJ1-6; CDR3: CASSQDQPGAWSPLHF; DNA: TGCGCCAGCAGCCAAGATCAACCGGGGGCTTGGTCACCCCTCCACTTT
D: .; size: .; V: TRBV27; J: TRBJ1-2; CDR3: CASSVTRTGRGYTF; DNA: TGTGCCAGCAGTGTCACTCGGACTGGACGTGGCTACACCTTC
D: .; size: once; V: TRBV29-1; J: TRBJ1-2; CDR3: CSVRESYGYTF; DNA: TGCAGCGTAAGAGAGTCCTATGGCTACACCTTC
D: .; size: .; V: TRBV5-4; J: TRBJ1-5; CDR3: CASSLWGGGKPQHF; DNA: TGTGCCAGCAGCTTGTGGGGGGGTGGAAAGCCCCAGCATTTT
D: .; size: .; V: TRBV19; J: TRBJ2-1; CDR3: CASSIQQGRLISEYNEQFF; DNA: TGTGCCAGTAGTATTCAACAGGGCAGGTTAATCAGCGAATACAATGAGCAGTTCTTC
D: .; size: .; V: TRBV6-2/TRBV6-3; J: TRBJ1-1; CDR3: CASSSLGTEAFF; DNA: TGTGCCAGCAGTTCCCTAGGGACTGAAGCTTTCTTT
D: TRBD1; size: .; V: TRBV4-2; J: TRBJ1-1; CDR3: CASSPYSRQGGTYTEAFF; DNA: TGTGCCAGCAGCCCCTACTCTCGACAGGGAGGTACATACACTGAAGCTTTCTTT
D: .; size: once; V: TRBV6-6; J: TRBJ1-5; CDR3: CASSYSEGLEPQHF; DNA: TGTGCCAGCAGTTACTCCGAGGGTTTGGAGCCCCAGCATTTT